The following is a T cell receptor (beta chain) sequence with its context. Sequencing was performed with immunoSEQ multiplex PCR; in TCRdb, only in-frame clones are kept and a portion is missing. Of 150,000 to 200,000 clones in the sample, about 94% are singletons; the top ten hold 8.5%. This CDR3 is built from 15 residues. Germline V lookup: CDR1 SGHRS, CDR2 YFSETQ. Trimming stripped 0 bases from V and 3 bases from J, with 11 bases between. This sample stems from a study of control samples from healthy donors and cancer patients. This sequence joins TRBV5-1 and TRBJ2-3; weak D call: TRBD1 (5 bases). The sequence was obtained from a woman aged 35 to 49 in good health. The sample comprised blood. The DNA of the CDR3 is TGCGCCAGCAGCTTGGACGGACATCCGACAGATACGCAGTATTTT. Protein product: CASSLDGHPTDTQYF.